The TCR beta chain under discussion was sequenced for a study of T cell repertoires in ileal Crohn's disease. Trimming pared 8 bases from V and 5 bases from J, leaving 15 bases between. The CDR3 runs 14 residues. Germline V gene data show CDR1 as MNHNS and CDR2 as SASEGT. TCRdb keeps only in-frame clones here, not all; method: immunoSEQ multiplex PCR. This table has thousands of clones, about 76% appearing once. The V call is TRBV6-1, the J call TRBJ2-2, with D possibly matching TRBD2 (6 bases). The TCR comes from an adult with Crohn's disease. Sequencing was done on a sample of ileal tissue. The CDR3 here is CASSFGSGTGELFF. DNA for the CDR3: TGTGCCAGCTCTTTCGGGAGCGGGACCGGGGAGCTGTTTTTT.